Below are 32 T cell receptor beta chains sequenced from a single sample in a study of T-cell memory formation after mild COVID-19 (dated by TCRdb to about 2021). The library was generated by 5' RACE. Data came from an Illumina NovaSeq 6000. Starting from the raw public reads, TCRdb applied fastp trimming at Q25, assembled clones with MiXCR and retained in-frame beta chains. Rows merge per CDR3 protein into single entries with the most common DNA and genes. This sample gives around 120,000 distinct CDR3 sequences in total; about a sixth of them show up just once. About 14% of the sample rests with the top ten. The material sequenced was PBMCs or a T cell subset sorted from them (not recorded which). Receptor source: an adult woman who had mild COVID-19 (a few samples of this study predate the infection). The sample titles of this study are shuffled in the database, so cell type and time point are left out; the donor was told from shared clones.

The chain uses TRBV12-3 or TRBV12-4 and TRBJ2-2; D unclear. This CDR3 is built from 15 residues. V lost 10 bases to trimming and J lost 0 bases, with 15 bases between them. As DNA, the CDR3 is TGTGCCACCTGTTCGGCAGGACCGAACACCGGGGAGCTGTTTTTT. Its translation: CATCSAGPNTGELFF.

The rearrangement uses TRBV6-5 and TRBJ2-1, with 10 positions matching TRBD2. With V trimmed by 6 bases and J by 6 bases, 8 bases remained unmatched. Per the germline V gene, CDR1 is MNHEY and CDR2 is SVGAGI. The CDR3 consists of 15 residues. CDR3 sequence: CASSHGLAATNEQFF. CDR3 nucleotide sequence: TGTGCCAGCAGCCATGGACTAGCGGCAACCAATGAGCAGTTCTTC.

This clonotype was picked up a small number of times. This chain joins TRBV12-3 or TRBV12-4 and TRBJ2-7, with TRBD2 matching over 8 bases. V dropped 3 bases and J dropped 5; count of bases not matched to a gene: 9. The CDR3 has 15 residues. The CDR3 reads CASSFRGTRGDEQYF. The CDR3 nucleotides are TGTGCCAGCAGTTTTCGAGGTACGCGGGGGGACGAGCAGTACTTC.

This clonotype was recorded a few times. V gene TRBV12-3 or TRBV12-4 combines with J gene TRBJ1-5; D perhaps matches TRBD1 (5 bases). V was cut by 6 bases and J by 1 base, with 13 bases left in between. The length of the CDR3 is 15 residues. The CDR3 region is CASSHRSPSNQPQHF. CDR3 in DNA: TGTGCCAGCAGCCACAGGTCTCCGAGCAATCAGCCCCAGCATTTT.

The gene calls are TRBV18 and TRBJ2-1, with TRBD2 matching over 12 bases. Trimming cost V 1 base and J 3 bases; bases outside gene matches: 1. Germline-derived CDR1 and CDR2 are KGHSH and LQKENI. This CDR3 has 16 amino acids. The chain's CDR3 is CASSPRTSGVYNEQFF. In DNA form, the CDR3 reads TGTGCCAGCTCACCACGGACTAGCGGGGTCTACAATGAGCAGTTCTTC.

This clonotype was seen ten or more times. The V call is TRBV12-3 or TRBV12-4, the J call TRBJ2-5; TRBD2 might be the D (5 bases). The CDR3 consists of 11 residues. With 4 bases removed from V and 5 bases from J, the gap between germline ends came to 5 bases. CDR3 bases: TGTGCCAGCAGTTCGGGGGAGACCCAGTACTTC. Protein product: CASSSGETQYF.

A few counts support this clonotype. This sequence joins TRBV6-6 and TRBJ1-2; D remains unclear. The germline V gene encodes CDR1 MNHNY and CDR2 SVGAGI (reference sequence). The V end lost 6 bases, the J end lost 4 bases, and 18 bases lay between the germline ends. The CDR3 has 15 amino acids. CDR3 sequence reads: CASSRTMTQSYGYTF. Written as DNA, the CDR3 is TGTGCCAGCAGCCGTACGATGACACAGTCCTATGGCTACACCTTC.

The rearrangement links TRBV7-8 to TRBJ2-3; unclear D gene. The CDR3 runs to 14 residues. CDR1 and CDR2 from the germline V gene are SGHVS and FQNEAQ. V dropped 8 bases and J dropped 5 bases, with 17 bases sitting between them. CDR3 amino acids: CASSTGPPLDTQYF. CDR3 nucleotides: TGTGCCAGCTCCACCGGGCCTCCGTTAGATACGCAGTATTTT.

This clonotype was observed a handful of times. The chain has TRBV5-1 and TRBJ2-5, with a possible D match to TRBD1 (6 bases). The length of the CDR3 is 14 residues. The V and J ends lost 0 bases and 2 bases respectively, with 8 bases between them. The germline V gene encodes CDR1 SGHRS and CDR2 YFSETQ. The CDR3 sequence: CASSLADSQETQYF. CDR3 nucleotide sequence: TGCGCCAGCAGCTTGGCGGACAGTCAAGAGACCCAGTACTTC.

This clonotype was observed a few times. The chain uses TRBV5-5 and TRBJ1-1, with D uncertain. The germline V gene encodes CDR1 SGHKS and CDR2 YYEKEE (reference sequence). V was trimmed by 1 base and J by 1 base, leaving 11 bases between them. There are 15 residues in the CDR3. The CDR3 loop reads CASSLSFIPNTEAFF. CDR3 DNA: TGTGCCAGCAGCTTGAGTTTCATACCGAACACTGAAGCTTTCTTT.

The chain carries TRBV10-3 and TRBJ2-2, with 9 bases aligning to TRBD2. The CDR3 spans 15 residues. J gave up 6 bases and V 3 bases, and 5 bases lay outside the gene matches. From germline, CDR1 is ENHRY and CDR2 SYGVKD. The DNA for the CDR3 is TGTGCCATCAGTGATACTGAGCGGGAGGCCGGGGAGCTGTTTTTT. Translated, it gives CAISDTEREAGELFF.

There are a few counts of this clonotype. CDR3 DNA sequence: TGTGCCAGCAGTCTAGAGAGGGGGCGCAGGGACTATGGCTACACCTTC. Translating it yields CASSLERGRRDYGYTF. The chain links TRBV12-3 or TRBV12-4 to TRBJ1-2; 7 nucleotides match TRBD1. Unmatched junction bases numbered 12, after V lost 5 bases and J lost 3 bases. The CDR3 loop spans 16 amino acids.

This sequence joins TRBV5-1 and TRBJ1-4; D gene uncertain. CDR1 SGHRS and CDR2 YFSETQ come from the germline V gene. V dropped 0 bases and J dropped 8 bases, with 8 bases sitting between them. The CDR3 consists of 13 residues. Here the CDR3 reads CASSLGFEEKLFF. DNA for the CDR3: TGCGCCAGCAGCTTGGGCTTCGAGGAAAAACTGTTTTTT.

The CDR3 spells CATSDLRLAALNEQFF. Written as DNA, the CDR3 is TGTGCCACCAGTGATTTGCGTCTAGCGGCCCTCAATGAGCAGTTCTTC. The rearrangement joins TRBV24-1 to TRBJ2-1; 7 bases are shared with TRBD2. CDR1 and CDR2 (germline): KGHDR, SFDVKD. V shed 0 bases and J 6 bases; nucleotides not matched to a gene: 7. This CDR3 has 16 amino acids.

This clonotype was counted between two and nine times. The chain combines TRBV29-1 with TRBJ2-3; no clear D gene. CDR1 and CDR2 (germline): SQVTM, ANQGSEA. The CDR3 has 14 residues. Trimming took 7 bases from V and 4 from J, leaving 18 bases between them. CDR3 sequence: CSAIRAHGADTQYF. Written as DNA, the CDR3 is TGCAGCGCCATCCGGGCCCATGGGGCAGATACGCAGTATTTT.

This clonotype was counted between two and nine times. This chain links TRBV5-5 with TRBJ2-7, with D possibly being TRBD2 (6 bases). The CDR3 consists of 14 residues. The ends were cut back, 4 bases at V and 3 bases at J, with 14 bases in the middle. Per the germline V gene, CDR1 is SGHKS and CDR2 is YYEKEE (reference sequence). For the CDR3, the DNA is TGTGCCAGCAGCCACAGACTAGAAGACTACGAGCAGTACTTC. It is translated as CASSHRLEDYEQYF.

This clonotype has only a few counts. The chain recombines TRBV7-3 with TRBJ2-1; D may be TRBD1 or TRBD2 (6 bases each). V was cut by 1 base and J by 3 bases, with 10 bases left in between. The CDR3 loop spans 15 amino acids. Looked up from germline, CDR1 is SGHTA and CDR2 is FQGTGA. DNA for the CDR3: TGTGCCAGCAGCTTAATTCGGGGGCTCTACAATGAGCAGTTCTTC. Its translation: CASSLIRGLYNEQFF.

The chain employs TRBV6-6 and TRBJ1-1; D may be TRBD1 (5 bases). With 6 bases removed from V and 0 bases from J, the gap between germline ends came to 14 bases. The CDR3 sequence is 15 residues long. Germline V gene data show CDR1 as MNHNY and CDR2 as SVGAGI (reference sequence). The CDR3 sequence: CASRDTGRLNTEAFF. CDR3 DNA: TGTGCCAGCAGGGACACTGGCCGTTTGAACACTGAAGCTTTCTTT.

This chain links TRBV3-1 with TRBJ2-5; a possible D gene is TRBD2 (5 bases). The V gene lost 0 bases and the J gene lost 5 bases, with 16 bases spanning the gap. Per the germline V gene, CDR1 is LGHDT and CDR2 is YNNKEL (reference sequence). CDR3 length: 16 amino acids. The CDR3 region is CASSQEYLAVGETQYF. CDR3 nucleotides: TGTGCCAGCAGCCAAGAGTACCTAGCCGTGGGGGAGACCCAGTACTTC.

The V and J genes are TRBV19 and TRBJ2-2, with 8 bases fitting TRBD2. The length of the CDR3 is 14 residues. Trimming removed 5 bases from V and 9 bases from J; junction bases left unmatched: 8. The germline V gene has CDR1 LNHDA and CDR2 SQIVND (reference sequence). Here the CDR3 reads CASSPLAGGRELFF. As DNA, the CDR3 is TGTGCCAGTAGTCCTCTGGCGGGAGGCCGGGAGCTGTTTTTT.

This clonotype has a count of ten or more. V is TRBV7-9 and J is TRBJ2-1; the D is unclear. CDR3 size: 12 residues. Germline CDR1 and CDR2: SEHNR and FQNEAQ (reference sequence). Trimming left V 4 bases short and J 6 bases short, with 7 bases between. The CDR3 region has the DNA TGTGCCAGCAGCTCCCAAGTCAATGAGCAGTTCTTC. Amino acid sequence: CASSSQVNEQFF.

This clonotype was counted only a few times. The chain's CDR3 is CASSLAGENTIYF. The CDR3 nucleotides are TGTGCCAGCAGCTTGGCGGGGGAAAACACCATATATTTT. The chain carries TRBV5-5 and TRBJ1-3; D may be TRBD1 (5 bases). Deletions cut 0 bases from V and 6 bases from J, with 7 bases between. The CDR3 runs 13 residues. In germline, CDR1 is SGHKS, CDR2 YYEKEE (reference sequence).

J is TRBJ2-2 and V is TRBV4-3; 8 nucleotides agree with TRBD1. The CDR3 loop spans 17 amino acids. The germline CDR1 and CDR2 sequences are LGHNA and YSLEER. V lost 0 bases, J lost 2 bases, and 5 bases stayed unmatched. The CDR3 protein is CASSQESTGGNTGELFF. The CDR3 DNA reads TGCGCCAGCAGCCAAGAAAGCACAGGGGGTAACACCGGGGAGCTGTTTTTT.

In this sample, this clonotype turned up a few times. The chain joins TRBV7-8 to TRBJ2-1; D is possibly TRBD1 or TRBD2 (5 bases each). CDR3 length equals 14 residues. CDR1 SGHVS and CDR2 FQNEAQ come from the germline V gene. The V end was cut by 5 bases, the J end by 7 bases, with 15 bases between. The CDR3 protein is CASSIGTARNEQFF. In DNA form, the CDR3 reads TGTGCCAGCAGCATCGGGACGGCGAGGAATGAGCAGTTCTTC.

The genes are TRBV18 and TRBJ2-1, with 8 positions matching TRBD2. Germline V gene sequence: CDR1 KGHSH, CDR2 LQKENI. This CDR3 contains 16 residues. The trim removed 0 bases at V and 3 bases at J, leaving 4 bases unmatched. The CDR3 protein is CASSPPGGGLYNEQFF. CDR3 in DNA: TGTGCCAGCTCACCACCCGGGGGGGGACTCTACAATGAGCAGTTCTTC. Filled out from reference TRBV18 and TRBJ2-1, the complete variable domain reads NAGVMQNPRHLVRRRGQEARLRCSPMKGHSHVYWYRQLPEEGLKFMVYLQKENIIDESGMPKERFSAEFPKEGPSILRIQQVVRGDSAAYFCASSPPGGGLYNEQFFGPGTRLTVL.

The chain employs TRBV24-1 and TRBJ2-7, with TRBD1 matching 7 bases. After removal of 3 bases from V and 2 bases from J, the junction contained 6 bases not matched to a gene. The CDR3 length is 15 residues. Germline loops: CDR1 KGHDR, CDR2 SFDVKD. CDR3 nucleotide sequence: TGTGCCACCAGTGATACGGGACAGAAAGCCTACGAGCAGTACTTC. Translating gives CATSDTGQKAYEQYF.

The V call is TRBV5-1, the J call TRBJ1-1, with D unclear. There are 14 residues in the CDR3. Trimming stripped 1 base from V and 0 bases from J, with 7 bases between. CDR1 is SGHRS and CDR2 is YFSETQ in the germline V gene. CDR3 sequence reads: CASSLLYLNTEAFF. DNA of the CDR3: TGCGCCAGCAGCTTGCTTTATCTGAACACTGAAGCTTTCTTT.

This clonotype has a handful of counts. CDR3 DNA sequence: TGTGCCAGCAGTCAACCCAGGGCGTACGAGCAGTACTTC. The encoded protein is CASSQPRAYEQYF. The chain recombines TRBV6-6 with TRBJ2-7, with D possibly matching TRBD1 (5 bases). Trimming removed 5 bases from V and 4 bases from J, with 12 bases in between. Germline CDR1 MNHNY, CDR2 SVGAGI (reference sequence). This CDR3 has 13 residues.

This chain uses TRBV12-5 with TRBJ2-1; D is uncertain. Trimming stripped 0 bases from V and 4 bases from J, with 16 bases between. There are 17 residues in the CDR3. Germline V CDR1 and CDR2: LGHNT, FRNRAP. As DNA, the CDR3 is TGTGCTAGTGGTTTGGTACTCGGATCCGCCCGGTACAATGAGCAGTTCTTC. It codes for CASGLVLGSARYNEQFF.

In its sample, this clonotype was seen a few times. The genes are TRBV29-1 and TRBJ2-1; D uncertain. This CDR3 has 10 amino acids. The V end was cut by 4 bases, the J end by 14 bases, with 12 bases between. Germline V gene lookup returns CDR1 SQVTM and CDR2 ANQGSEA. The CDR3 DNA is TGCAGCGTTGTAAAAGTTCGGGAGTTCTTC. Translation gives CSVVKVREFF.

CDR3 nucleotide sequence: TGCGCCAGCAGCCAGGACAGCAGGGGCCCTACCCAGTACTTC. It yields the protein CASSQDSRGPTQYF. The chain is built from TRBV5-1 and TRBJ2-5, with a weak D call TRBD1 (6 bases). Between the trimmed V and J ends, which lost 4 bases and 8 bases, there was a span of 18 bases. CDR3 size: 14 residues. Per germline, CDR1 SGHRS and CDR2 YFSETQ.

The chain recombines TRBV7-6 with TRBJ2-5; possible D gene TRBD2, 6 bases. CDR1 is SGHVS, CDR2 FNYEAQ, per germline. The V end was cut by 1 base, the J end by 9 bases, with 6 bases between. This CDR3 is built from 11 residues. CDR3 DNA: TGTGCCAGCAGCTTAGGGGAGGCCCAGTACTTC. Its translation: CASSLGEAQYF.